This T cell receptor (beta chain) was recorded in a study of blood T cell repertoires in COVID-19. Study context: Sites in the United States, Italy and Spain provided acute and convalescent COVID-19 samples. The cDNA or gDNA used as material had been derived from T cells, B-cell-depleted T cells, or PBMCs.

Original processing notes: Amplification of reference gene primers provided the estimated nucleated cell counts. Repertoires were generated with immunoSEQ multiplex PCR, while TCRdb's copy carries only in-frame clones and drops some. That table furnishes V, J and clone size, whereas the DNA furnished D and trimming. The repertoire holds a few hundred thousand clones, with 70% to 90% as singletons. It was during active infection that Seattle patients were enrolled and then longitudinally followed. Germline-derived CDR1 and CDR2 are MNHEY and SVGAGI. CDR3 size: 14 residues. J was trimmed by 3 bases and V by 6 bases; bases with no gene match: 3.

The chain joins TRBV6-5 to TRBJ2-5; 11 bases align to TRBD2. The origin of this receptor is a man younger than 35 with COVID-19, enrolled during active disease. The sample taken for sequencing was peripheral blood. CDR3 sequence reads: CASSVLAGEETQYF. The CDR3 DNA follows: TGTGCCAGCAGCGTACTAGCGGGGGAAGAGACCCAGTACTTC.